Shown below are 11 T cell receptor beta chains from a single sample sequenced in a study of T cells after yellow fever vaccination (dated by TCRdb to the late 2010s). Library preparation used 5' RACE. The sequencing machine was an Illumina HiSeq 2500. TCRdb passed the public sequencing reads through fastp at Q25 and MiXCR, retaining productive beta sequences. Each record represents a unique CDR3 protein, reported with the most common genes and DNA among its rows. The sample yields 310,000 or so distinct CDR3 sequences; 6.8% were counted once. Roughly a sixth of the sample is in the top ten clones. The intended sense of this specimen's treatment or condition label: live attenuated yellow fever vaccine strain. The source was PBMCs, collected roughly seven weeks after the first yellow fever vaccination. Receptors were obtained from a man younger than 35 who received the YFV17D yellow fever vaccine.

A few counts support this clonotype. This chain connects TRBV20-1 to TRBJ2-1, with 10 bases identical to TRBD2. V lost 3 bases, J lost 0 bases, and 17 bases stayed unmatched. The CDR3 runs to 20 residues. CDR1 and CDR2 (germline): DFQATT, SNEGSKA (reference sequence). The chain's CDR3 is CSASTGELAGILFSYNEQFF. The CDR3 DNA reads TGCAGTGCTAGCACTGGGGAACTAGCGGGGATACTTTTCTCCTACAATGAGCAGTTCTTC.

This clonotype was observed a few times. This chain joins TRBV20-1 and TRBJ2-4, with D possibly TRBD1 on 5 matching bases. The V end was cut by 7 bases, the J end by 0 bases, with 16 bases between. Germline CDR1 and CDR2: DFQATT and SNEGSKA (reference sequence). The CDR3 consists of 15 residues. The CDR3: CSVPTDDLAKNIQYF. The CDR3 region has the DNA TGCAGTGTACCGACAGACGATTTAGCCAAAAACATTCAGTACTTC.

This chain uses TRBV18 with TRBJ2-1; D is unclear. Deletions cut 3 bases from V and 6 bases from J, with 9 bases between. The V gene's germline CDR1 is KGHSH and CDR2 LQKENI. This CDR3 spans 13 amino acids. CDR3 residues: CASSPRAVNEQFF. DNA of the CDR3: TGTGCCAGCTCACCTAGGGCGGTCAATGAGCAGTTCTTC.

This rearrangement joins TRBV4-2 to TRBJ2-3; D remains ambiguous. Trimming stripped 3 bases from V and 0 bases from J, with 10 bases between. CDR3 length equals 15 residues. CDR1 and CDR2 from the germline V gene are LGHNA and YNFKEQ. CDR3 nucleotide sequence: TGTGCCAGCAGCCAGCCCGACCAAAGCACAGATACGCAGTATTTT. It yields the protein CASSQPDQSTDTQYF.

This rearrangement joins TRBV28 to TRBJ2-7; D ambiguous. The CDR3 sequence is 13 residues long. Per germline, CDR1 MDHEN and CDR2 SYDVKM. Trimming stripped 5 bases from V and 3 bases from J, with 11 bases between. The chain's CDR3 is CASSGPMNYEQYV. As DNA, the CDR3 is TGTGCCAGCAGTGGACCGATGAACTACGAGCAGTACGTC.

The V gene is TRBV13, the J gene TRBJ2-7; TRBD2 might be the D (6 bases). CDR1 and CDR2 (germline): PRHDT, FYEKMQ (reference sequence). V dropped 5 bases and J dropped 3 bases, with 20 bases sitting between them. This CDR3 is built from 16 residues. CDR3 in amino acids: CASSRKSGSPLYEQYV. CDR3 DNA: TGTGCCAGCAGCCGTAAATCCGGGAGCCCCCTCTACGAGCAGTACGTC.

This clonotype has just a few counts. The rearrangement links TRBV7-9 to TRBJ1-2; D is uncertain. The germline V gene has CDR1 SEHNR and CDR2 FQNEAQ (reference sequence). This CDR3 has 16 residues. V dropped 5 bases and J dropped 10 bases, with 26 bases sitting between them. CDR3 sequence: CASSNFGDGPGSLYTF. Written as DNA, the CDR3 is TGTGCCAGCAGCAATTTTGGTGACGGGCCCGGGTCCCTCTACACCTTC.

V is TRBV5-3 and J is TRBJ1-5, with 8 bases lining up with TRBD1. TRBV5-3 is flagged as an ORF with uncertain function. J gave up 4 bases and V 9 bases, and 15 bases lay outside the gene matches. CDR3 length: 16 amino acids. CDR3: CAMGPGDRLDNQPQHF. The CDR3 DNA reads as TGTGCCATGGGCCCTGGGGACAGGTTAGATAATCAGCCCCAGCATTTT.

This clonotype has more than one count but fewer than ten. V usage is TRBV20-1 and J usage is TRBJ2-7, with D perhaps TRBD1 (6 bases). Trimming took off 3 bases at V and 2 bases at J, with 14 bases between the two ends. This CDR3 contains 14 residues. Germline V gives CDR1 DFQATT, CDR2 SNEGSKA (reference sequence). The CDR3 sequence is CSASRTDRTYEQYF. DNA of the CDR3: TGCAGTGCTAGTCGGACAGACCGGACCTACGAGCAGTACTTC.

In its sample, this clonotype was seen many times. The chain carries TRBV23-1 and TRBJ2-1, with a weak D call TRBD2 (5 bases). TRBV23-1 is an open reading frame, and its role is uncertain. CDR3 length: 15 amino acids. V shed 3 bases and J shed 0 bases, with 9 bases lying between them. The CDR3 sequence: CASSQSEGSYNEQFF. CDR3 nucleotides: TGCGCCAGCAGTCAGAGCGAGGGCTCCTACAATGAGCAGTTCTTC.

This chain uses TRBV4-3 with TRBJ1-2; unclear D gene. The germline V gene encodes CDR1 LGHNA and CDR2 YSLEER. Trimming left V 0 bases short and J 0 bases short, with 8 bases between. The CDR3 sequence is 15 residues long. The CDR3 nucleotides read TGCGCCAGCAGCCAAGAAGGGTTTGCTAACTATGGCTACACCTTC. Protein sequence: CASSQEGFANYGYTF.